One and the same sample provided the 21 T cell receptor beta chains below, sequenced in a study of T cell changes during pregnancy in multiple sclerosis. The assay was immunoSEQ multiplex PCR, and TCRdb's table has in-frame clones only and misses some. This table holds around 62,000 clones, about nine tenths found once. Sequencing was performed on peripheral blood, taken in the first trimester of pregnancy. These receptors were obtained from a female donor with multiple sclerosis, enrolled in a pregnancy study.

V gene TRBV7-9 combines with J gene TRBJ2-2; D is unclear. V lost 4 bases and J lost 0, with 21 bases in between. The CDR3 extends over 19 amino acids. Germline values: CDR1 SEHNR, CDR2 FQNEAQ (reference sequence). Here the CDR3 DNA reads TGTGCCAGCAGCTGGCTTTCCTTTTCTCGTTATTCGAACACCGGGGAGCTGTTTTTT. It translates to CASSWLSFSRYSNTGELFF. Complete variable domain (other parts from reference TRBV7-9 and TRBJ2-2): DTGVSQNPRHKITKRGQNVTFRCDPISEHNRLYWYRQTLGQGPEFLTYFQNEAQLEKSRLLSDRFSAERPKGSFSTLEIQRTEQGDSAMYLCASSWLSFSRYSNTGELFFGEGSRLTVL.

This clone was recorded once. DNA for the CDR3: TGTGCCAGCAGTTCAGGGTTAGGTGGCTACACCTTC. Translation gives CASSSGLGGYTF. This rearrangement joins TRBV6-6 to TRBJ1-2, with D possibly being TRBD1 (5 bases). Germline V CDR1 and CDR2: MNHNY, SVGAGI (reference sequence). This CDR3 comprises 12 residues. V lost 4 bases and J 7 bases, leaving 10 bases between the germline ends.

This CDR3 is CVRSFRPGTEDYEQYF. The CDR3 DNA follows: TGTGTCAGAAGCTTCCGCCCAGGGACAGAGGACTACGAGCAGTACTTC. The chain links TRBV7-5 to TRBJ2-7; the table gives TRBD1 as D, unverified against the DNA. TRBV7-5 is a listed pseudogene. The CDR3 loop spans 16 amino acids.

The CDR3 nucleotides read TGTGCCAGCAGTTTATCAGGGGGCGTTTGGGCTAACTATGGCTACACCTTC. Residues: CASSLSGGVWANYGYTF. This sequence joins TRBV28 and TRBJ1-2; TRBD1 aligns across 8 bases. The germline CDR1 and CDR2 sequences are MDHEN and SYDVKM. The CDR3 contains 17 residues. Unmatched junction bases numbered 7, after V lost 1 base and J lost 0 bases.

The genes are TRBV5-1 and TRBJ1-5; the match to TRBD1 covers 9 bases. After removal of 5 bases from V and 6 bases from J, the junction contained 12 bases not matched to a gene. The CDR3 runs to 16 residues. Germline V lookup: CDR1 SGHRS, CDR2 YFSETQ. CDR3 loop: CASRSTGGAKGQPQHF. CDR3 coding DNA: TGCGCCAGCAGGTCCACAGGGGGCGCGAAAGGTCAGCCCCAGCATTTT. Filled out from reference TRBV5-1 and TRBJ1-5, the complete variable domain reads KAGVTQTPRYLIKTRGQQVTLSCSPISGHRSVSWYQQTPGQGLQFLFEYFSETQRNKGNFPGRFSGRQFSNSRSEMNVSTLELGDSALYLCASRSTGGAKGQPQHFGDGTRLSIL.

This sequence joins TRBV10-3 and TRBJ1-2; the match to TRBD1 covers 7 bases. This CDR3 contains 14 residues. V lost 3 bases, J lost 4 bases, and 5 bases stayed unmatched. The germline V gene encodes CDR1 ENHRY and CDR2 SYGVKD. CDR3 in DNA: TGTGCCATCAGTGACGGCAGGGGGTCCTATGGCTACACCTTC. It yields the protein CAISDGRGSYGYTF.

This sequence joins TRBV6-1 and TRBJ1-2; D is unresolved. The CDR3 is made up of 15 amino acids. Looked up from germline, CDR1 is MNHNS and CDR2 is SASEGT. V dropped 1 base and J dropped 6 bases, with 15 bases sitting between them. CDR3 bases: TGTGCCAGCAGTGAAGATACTCATTCCTTCCATGGCTACACCTTC. Its protein product is CASSEDTHSFHGYTF.

This chain connects TRBV6-4 to TRBJ1-1; TRBD1 might be the D (5 bases). Trimming stripped 3 bases from V and 3 bases from J, with 17 bases between. Germline values: CDR1 MRHNA, CDR2 SNTAGT. The CDR3 extends over 16 amino acids. The CDR3 region has the DNA TGTGCCAGCAGTGATCAGGGAAGGGGAAGGGACACTGAAGCTTTCTTT. This codes for CASSDQGRGRDTEAFF.

This chain joins TRBV30 and TRBJ1-2; 10 positions match TRBD1. J lost 3 bases, V lost 0 bases, and 13 bases had no gene match. CDR1 is GTSNPN and CDR2 is SVGIG in the germline V gene (reference sequence). The CDR3 contains 18 residues. The CDR3 DNA reads as TGTGCCTGGAGTGTCGGGACAGGGGCAAATTCAGACTACTATGGCTACACCTTC. The encoded protein is CAWSVGTGANSDYYGYTF.

This clone was counted once. The chain combines TRBV6-1 with TRBJ2-7, with D possibly matching TRBD2 (5 bases). CDR1 is MNHNS and CDR2 is SASEGT in the germline V gene. This CDR3 comprises 15 residues. Trimming removed 7 bases from V and 3 bases from J, with 19 bases in between. CDR3: CASTPPSGTYYEQYF. The CDR3 nucleotides are TGTGCCAGCACCCCGCCGAGCGGCACTTACTACGAGCAGTACTTC.

The chain combines TRBV27 with TRBJ1-2; perhaps TRBD1 as D (5 bases). This CDR3 has 14 residues. Trimming removed 4 bases at V and 7 bases at J, with 16 bases between. Per the germline V gene, CDR1 is MNHEY and CDR2 is SMNVEV (reference sequence). The CDR3 bases are TGTGCCAGCAGTTCCACGGGACTGGCTAGTGGCTACACCTTC. Translated, it gives CASSSTGLASGYTF.

The chain uses TRBV2 and TRBJ1-2; TRBD1 matches at 12 bases. Trimming at V came to 2 bases and at J to 3 bases, leaving 10 bases not matched to a gene. CDR1 SNHLY and CDR2 FYNNEI come from the germline V gene. This CDR3 comprises 18 residues. CDR3 residues: CASSERSTGTGGDYGYTF. The CDR3 DNA reads TGTGCCAGCAGTGAACGTTCCACCGGGACAGGGGGCGACTATGGCTACACCTTC.

V usage is TRBV5-1 and J usage is TRBJ2-1; TRBD1 matches 8 bases. This CDR3 is 14 amino acids long. V shed 4 bases, J shed 6 bases, and the junction held 6 bases outside the gene matches. In germline, CDR1 is SGHRS, CDR2 YFSETQ. The CDR3 DNA follows: TGCGCCAGCAGCCCTGGACAGGGCGGCAATGAGCAGTTCTTC. Amino acid sequence: CASSPGQGGNEQFF.

The J gene is TRBJ2-1, the V gene TRBV18; 10 positions match TRBD2. In germline, CDR1 is KGHSH, CDR2 LQKENI. The CDR3 is 14 amino acids. The trim removed 0 bases at V and 9 bases at J, leaving 2 bases unmatched. CDR3 residues: CASSPPLAGTEQFF. The DNA of the CDR3 is TGTGCCAGCTCACCACCACTAGCGGGAACTGAGCAGTTCTTC.

This chain links TRBV6-5 with TRBJ1-6; maybe TRBD1 (6 bases). The CDR3 extends over 15 amino acids. Looked up from germline, CDR1 is MNHEY and CDR2 is SVGAGI. Deletions cut 2 bases from V and 10 bases from J, with 15 bases between. As DNA, the CDR3 is TGTGCCAGCAGTTACCTTACAGGGAAAGGGTCACCCCTCCACTTT. The encoded protein is CASSYLTGKGSPLHF.

The chain links TRBV7-2 to TRBJ2-3; TRBD2 matches at 9 bases. CDR3 size: 17 residues. Germline V CDR1 and CDR2: SGHTA, FQGNSA. V gave up 2 bases and J gave up 4 bases; unmatched junction bases: 10. CDR3 bases: TGTGCCAGCAGCTTAAGGAGGGCGGGGGGGCTCTCAGATACGCAGTATTTT. Encoded protein: CASSLRRAGGLSDTQYF.

The V gene is TRBV30, the J gene TRBJ2-5, with TRBD2 as a possible D gene (5 bases). The CDR3 extends over 12 amino acids. Trimming took 1 base from V and 5 from J, leaving 8 bases between them. CDR1 is GTSNPN and CDR2 is SVGIG in the germline V gene (reference sequence). CDR3 loop: CAWSGPGETQYF. CDR3 nucleotides: TGTGCCTGGAGTGGCCCGGGGGAGACCCAGTACTTC. Supplemented by reference TRBV30 and TRBJ2-5, the full variable domain reads SQTIHQWPATLVQPVGSPLSLECTVEGTSNPNLYWYRQAAGRGLQLLFYSVGIGQISSEVPQNLSASRPQDRQFILSSKKLLLSDSGFYLCAWSGPGETQYFGPGTRLLVL.

The gene calls are TRBV7-2 and TRBJ2-4; tentatively, D is TRBD2 (6 bases). This CDR3 is 17 amino acids long. V lost 2 bases, J lost 0 bases, and 14 bases lay in between. From germline, CDR1 is SGHTA and CDR2 FQGNSA. This CDR3 is CASSLYSGEIAKNIQYF. The CDR3 region has the DNA TGTGCCAGCAGCTTATATAGCGGTGAAATAGCCAAAAACATTCAGTACTTC.

The rearrangement links TRBV5-4 to TRBJ1-1; 7 nucleotides agree with TRBD1. Germline V gene lookup returns CDR1 SGHNT and CDR2 YYREEE (reference sequence). CDR3 length: 15 residues. Germline trimming cut 0 bases from V and 3 bases from J; bases unmatched to any gene: 5. This CDR3 is CASSLERQGDTEAFF. Written as DNA, the CDR3 is TGTGCCAGCAGCTTGGAGCGACAGGGCGACACTGAAGCTTTCTTT.

This clone has a single count. The gene calls are TRBV2 and TRBJ1-5, with 7 bases that match TRBD1. The CDR3 totals 15 residues. Germline trimming cut 4 bases from V and 3 bases from J; bases unmatched to any gene: 6. Per the germline V gene, CDR1 is SNHLY and CDR2 is FYNNEI. CDR3 bases: TGTGCCAGCAGTGGGGGGGACAGTATCAATCAGCCCCAGCATTTT. This encodes CASSGGDSINQPQHF.

The chain uses TRBV6-5 and TRBJ2-2; no clear D. Trimming cost V 1 base and J 6 bases, with 9 bases left between them. The CDR3 loop spans 14 amino acids. The germline gives CDR1 MNHEY, CDR2 SVGAGI. CDR3 sequence reads: CASSYFIGAGELFF. CDR3 nucleotides: TGTGCCAGCAGTTACTTCATAGGAGCCGGGGAGCTGTTTTTT.